This T cell receptor beta chain was identified during a study of shared clonotypes between healthy human individuals. V shed 1 base and J shed 6 bases, with 10 bases lying between them. Germline V lookup: CDR1 LGHNA, CDR2 YSLEER. The CDR3 sequence is 14 residues long. Clones were sequenced by immunoSEQ multiplex PCR, and TCRdb holds only the in-frame ones, with some missing. Of millions of clones in the sample, less than 95% were seen once. A single count supports this clone. Positively selected for CCR7, the CD45RO-negative cells used as naive CD8 cells excluded terminally differentiated effector memory CD45RA+ cells.

This clonotype originated in a man younger than 35 in good health. What was sequenced was naive CD8+ T cells sorted from blood. The rearrangement joins TRBV4-3 to TRBJ1-5, with D possibly TRBD1 on 5 matching bases. CDR3 DNA: TGCGCCAGCAGCCAAGGGGGCACGGGTCAGCCCCAGCATTTT. Its translation is CASSQGGTGQPQHF.